Given below is one T cell receptor beta chain in context. Its target is not known. Clones were sequenced by immunoSEQ multiplex PCR, and TCRdb holds only the in-frame ones, with some missing. The sample contains about 680,000 clones, just over 90% of which appear only once. The data belong to a study of shared clonotypes between healthy human individuals. Study summary: The study used three CD4 naive, three CD4 memory, two CD8 naive and one CD8 memory plate per donor. Study outcomes and limitations: Sorted-subset sequencing was shown by rarefaction to be incomplete despite large depth. Clonotypes shared by all four sorted-subset donors had higher generation probabilities than non-shared clonotypes.

This CDR3 comprises 15 residues. CDR1 and CDR2 (germline): SGDLS, YYNGEE. J lost 7 bases, V lost 3 bases, and 13 bases had no gene match. Cells designated naive CD8 were CD45RO-negative and were positively selected for CCR7, with terminally differentiated effector memory CD45RA+ cells excluded. Specimen: naive CD8+ T cells sorted from blood. The chain joins TRBV9 to TRBJ2-7, with 7 bases fitting TRBD2. The TCR comes from a man aged 25-45 years in good health. CDR3: CASSAGGGIIQEQYF. CDR3 DNA: TGTGCCAGCAGCGCGGGAGGCGGGATTATACAGGAGCAGTACTTC.